The clone carrying this T cell receptor (beta chain) has a handful of counts. TCRdb re-analysed the 5' RACE reads in MiXCR, keeping a single row per CDR3 protein. Of about 570,000 distinct CDR3 sequences in the sample, roughly 9.5% were seen once. These data originate in a study of identical twins. This CDR3 contains 11 residues. The junction had 4 bases not matched to a gene; V was cut back by 6 bases and J by 9 bases. Germline V gene data show CDR1 as DFQATT and CDR2 as SNEGSKA (reference sequence). This same sample was also part of a study on yellow fever vaccine responses in identical twins.

V usage is TRBV20-1 and J usage is TRBJ2-1, with TRBD2 identical over 8 bases. What was sequenced was PBMCs. This TCR derives from a woman younger than 30 in good health. The CDR3 loop reads CSAAGAVEQFF. The CDR3, as DNA: TGCAGTGCAGCGGGAGCGGTTGAGCAGTTCTTC.